Below are 30 T cell receptor beta chains sequenced from a single sample in a study of glioma-infiltrating T cells after dendritic cell vaccination. The repertoire was sequenced with immunoSEQ multiplex PCR; TCRdb's copy has only in-frame clones and lacks some. The sample includes 100,000 or so clones, 90% of them seen just once. The sample's time point: after dendritic cell vaccination, including at tumor progression/relapse. The material sequenced was blood, taken after dendritic cell vaccination. The receptor set was obtained from a human donor with glioblastoma.

The chain joins TRBV6-5 to TRBJ1-2; D not resolved. CDR1 is MNHEY and CDR2 is SVGAGI in the germline V gene. This CDR3 has 16 amino acids. The germline V and J ends were trimmed by 0 bases and 6 bases, with 17 bases remaining between them. The CDR3 here is CASSYSRSTWEDGYTF. CDR3 sequence (DNA): TGTGCCAGCAGTTACTCCCGAAGCACCTGGGAGGATGGCTACACCTTC.

This rearrangement joins TRBV6-5 to TRBJ2-2, with a possible D match to TRBD2 (6 bases). This CDR3 contains 12 residues. Germline loops: CDR1 MNHEY, CDR2 SVGAGI. Trimming removed 6 bases at V and 6 bases at J, with 8 bases between. In DNA, the CDR3 is TGTGCCAGCAGGGCGGGGTCCGGGGAGCTGTTTTTT. It translates to CASRAGSGELFF.

The V and J genes are TRBV6-5 and TRBJ2-5, with 11 bases fitting TRBD2. The V gene's germline CDR1 is MNHEY and CDR2 SVGAGI. The CDR3 has 13 residues. Losses at the gene ends were 4 bases for V and 5 bases for J; bases not matched to a gene: 0. The CDR3 DNA sequence: TGTGCCAGCAGTTGGACTAGCGGGGAGACCCAGTACTTC. Translating gives CASSWTSGETQYF.

The chain has TRBV5-1 and TRBJ2-5; the match to TRBD1 covers 9 bases. The CDR3 runs to 17 residues. The germline gives CDR1 SGHRS, CDR2 YFSETQ. J was trimmed by 4 bases and V by 3 bases; bases with no gene match: 13. The CDR3 is CASSSGQGLIVVETQYF. The CDR3 coding sequence is TGCGCCAGCAGCTCCGGACAGGGGTTAATAGTTGTAGAGACCCAGTACTTC.

This clone was counted a single time. The V call is TRBV2, the J call TRBJ2-4, with TRBD2 matching over 14 bases. The J segment lost 8 bases and the V segment lost 6 bases, leaving 6 bases of the junction unmatched. This CDR3 is 15 amino acids long. Germline lookup yields CDR1 SNHLY and CDR2 FYNNEI. CDR3 nucleotide sequence: TGTGCCAGCAGCCCGACTAGCGGGGGGGCGGACATTCAGTACTTC. Translating it yields CASSPTSGGADIQYF.

V and J are TRBV27 and TRBJ2-7; D perhaps matches TRBD1 (6 bases). The CDR3 runs 13 residues. Germline loops: CDR1 MNHEY, CDR2 SMNVEV (reference sequence). Trimming took 2 bases from V and 6 from J, leaving 11 bases between them. This chain's CDR3 is CASSLIQGTEQYF. In DNA, the CDR3 is TGTGCCAGCAGTTTAATACAGGGTACCGAGCAGTACTTC.

This clone turned up a few times. V and J are TRBV19 and TRBJ2-2; no definite D call. Between the trimmed V and J ends, which lost 2 bases and 0 bases, there was a span of 13 bases. This CDR3 has 17 residues. Germline loops: CDR1 LNHDA, CDR2 SQIVND (reference sequence). The CDR3 here is CASSIKLGPANTGELFF. For the CDR3, the DNA is TGTGCCAGTAGTATAAAACTTGGTCCCGCGAACACCGGGGAGCTGTTTTTT. The variable domain in full, with the rest retrieved from reference TRBV19 and TRBJ2-2, is DGGITQSPKYLFRKEGQNVTLSCEQNLNHDAMYWYRQDPGQGLRLIYYSQIVNDFQKGDIAEGYSVSREKKESFPLTVTSAQKNPTAFYLCASSIKLGPANTGELFFGEGSRLTVL.

In this sample, this clone turned up a few times. This sequence joins TRBV19 and TRBJ2-1, with D perhaps matching TRBD1 (5 bases). V was shortened by 6 bases and J by 4 bases, with 10 bases between the two germline ends. The CDR3 contains 13 residues. Germline assignment: CDR1 LNHDA and CDR2 SQIVND (reference sequence). CDR3 sequence: CASSWRQYNEQFF. For the CDR3, the DNA is TGTGCCAGTAGCTGGCGACAGTACAATGAGCAGTTCTTC. The entire variable domain, with the rest obtained from reference TRBV19 and TRBJ2-1, is as follows: DGGITQSPKYLFRKEGQNVTLSCEQNLNHDAMYWYRQDPGQGLRLIYYSQIVNDFQKGDIAEGYSVSREKKESFPLTVTSAQKNPTAFYLCASSWRQYNEQFFGPGTRLTVL.

CDR3 coding DNA: TGTGCCAGCAGTCTTACGCCAGCGGGGTACTCCTACAATGAGCAGTTCTTC. Translating it yields CASSLTPAGYSYNEQFF. This rearrangement joins TRBV27 to TRBJ2-1, with 7 bases that match TRBD2. This CDR3 has 17 residues. CDR1 is MNHEY, CDR2 SMNVEV, per germline (reference sequence). V lost 5 bases and J lost 0; bases outside the gene matches: 10.

This sequence joins TRBV5-8 and TRBJ2-7; D call uncertain. This CDR3 contains 13 residues. The V gene lost 2 bases and the J gene lost 2 bases, with 8 bases spanning the gap. CDR1 and CDR2 (germline): SGHTS, YDEGEE. The CDR3 here is CASSFYNAYEQYF. As DNA, the CDR3 is TGTGCCAGCAGCTTTTACAATGCCTACGAGCAGTACTTC.

Details on this clone: Other DNA sequences of this sample code for an identical CDR3. This rearrangement joins TRBV30 to TRBJ1-5; D gene uncertain. The germline V gene has CDR1 GTSNPN and CDR2 SVGIG (reference sequence). This CDR3 has 13 residues. Trimming stripped 0 bases from V and 2 bases from J, with 5 bases between. The CDR3 spells CAWSVAGNQPQHF. In nucleotides, the CDR3 is TGTGCCTGGAGTGTGGCGGGCAATCAGCCCCAGCATTTT.

The gene calls are TRBV7-8 and TRBJ2-5; D is unclear. CDR3 length: 13 residues. Germline CDR1 reads SGHVS; CDR2 reads FQNEAQ. V was cut by 0 bases and J by 3 bases, with 5 bases left in between. CDR3 sequence (DNA): TGTGCCAGCAGCTTAGCTCAGGAAGAGACCCAGTACTTC. This encodes CASSLAQEETQYF. Filled out from reference TRBV7-8 and TRBJ2-5, the complete variable domain reads GAGVSQSPRYKVAKRGQDVALRCDPISGHVSLFWYQQALGQGPEFLTYFQNEAQLDKSGLPSDRFFAERPEGSVSTLKIQRTQQEDSAVYLCASSLAQEETQYFGPGTRLLVL.

The chain is built from TRBV27 and TRBJ1-5, with a weak D call TRBD1 (6 bases). The V and J ends lost 5 bases and 7 bases respectively, with 18 bases between them. Germline lookup yields CDR1 MNHEY and CDR2 SMNVEV (reference sequence). The CDR3 covers 15 residues. The CDR3 loop reads CASSHRAGGYQPQHF. The CDR3 DNA follows: TGTGCCAGCAGTCACAGGGCTGGAGGATACCAGCCCCAGCATTTT.

The rearrangement uses TRBV4-1 and TRBJ1-5; 9 bases map to TRBD1. CDR1 and CDR2 from the germline V gene are MGHRA and YSYEKL. J was trimmed by 5 bases and V by 1 base; bases with no gene match: 15. The CDR3 runs 19 residues. This CDR3 is CASSQGGGTGRGSDQPQHF. The DNA for the CDR3 is TGCGCCAGCAGCCAAGGGGGAGGGACAGGGAGGGGCAGTGATCAGCCCCAGCATTTT.

The chain recombines TRBV6-4 with TRBJ2-2; 8 bases are shared with TRBD1. Losses at the gene ends were 4 bases for V and 4 bases for J; bases not matched to a gene: 8. Germline loops: CDR1 MRHNA, CDR2 SNTAGT. This CDR3 comprises 16 residues. The CDR3: CASSAGGQGFTGELFF. Written as DNA, the CDR3 is TGTGCCAGCAGTGCTGGCGGACAGGGATTCACCGGGGAGCTGTTTTTT.

The chain employs TRBV6-5 and TRBJ1-1; 9 bases align to TRBD1. The CDR3 contains 14 residues. The germline V gene has CDR1 MNHEY and CDR2 SVGAGI. V was clipped by 6 bases and J by 4 bases; unmatched bases: 6. The CDR3 loop reads CASRATGGSTEAFF. CDR3 coding DNA: TGTGCCAGCAGGGCGACAGGGGGGAGCACTGAAGCTTTCTTT.

This rearrangement joins TRBV2 to TRBJ2-7; the D gene is possibly TRBD1 (7 bases). From germline, CDR1 is SNHLY and CDR2 FYNNEI. Deletions cut 10 bases from V and 0 bases from J, with 16 bases between. CDR3 length: 14 amino acids. The CDR3 loop is CATEDRRGSYEQYF. CDR3 nucleotides: TGTGCCACCGAGGACAGGAGGGGCTCCTACGAGCAGTACTTC.

This chain joins TRBV4-1 and TRBJ1-1; a possible D gene is TRBD1 (5 bases). This CDR3 spans 15 amino acids. The ends were cut back, 0 bases at V and 4 bases at J, with 12 bases in the middle. CDR1 MGHRA and CDR2 YSYEKL come from the germline V gene. The CDR3 bases are TGCGCCAGCAGCCAAGAGTGGTTCGGGGGCACTGAAGCTTTCTTT. It translates to CASSQEWFGGTEAFF.

This chain joins TRBV30 and TRBJ2-2; D perhaps matches TRBD2 (5 bases). CDR1 is GTSNPN, CDR2 SVGIG, per germline (reference sequence). Between the trimmed V and J ends, which lost 3 bases and 7 bases, there was a span of 12 bases. CDR3 length: 13 amino acids. The CDR3 bases are TGTGCCTGGAGGGTTACTAGTTTCGGGGAGCTGTTTTTT. This translates into CAWRVTSFGELFF.

This clone was recorded a few times. The J gene is TRBJ1-3, the V gene TRBV6-1; D unresolved. The CDR3 runs 15 residues. The ends were cut back, 4 bases at V and 0 bases at J, with 10 bases in the middle. Germline V gene sequence: CDR1 MNHNS, CDR2 SASEGT. Here the CDR3 DNA reads TGTGCCAGCAGTGGCAGACACCTCTCTGGAAACACCATATATTTT. Protein: CASSGRHLSGNTIYF.

The V gene is TRBV5-4, the J gene TRBJ2-5; D perhaps matches TRBD2 (6 bases). The CDR3 covers 14 residues. Germline loops: CDR1 SGHNT, CDR2 YYREEE (reference sequence). V lost 4 bases to trimming and J lost 3 bases, with 13 bases between them. The CDR3 protein is CASSPGTSKETQYF. In DNA, the CDR3 is TGTGCCAGCAGCCCAGGGACTTCAAAAGAGACCCAGTACTTC.

V is TRBV7-3 and J is TRBJ2-3; D gene unclear. V shed 1 base and J shed 1 base, with 12 bases lying between them. Per germline, CDR1 SGHTA and CDR2 FQGTGA. The CDR3 has 16 residues. The CDR3 sequence is CASSLRASAGTDTQYF. In DNA, the CDR3 is TGTGCCAGCAGCTTAAGGGCCTCCGCCGGCACAGATACGCAGTATTTT.

This sequence joins TRBV5-1 and TRBJ2-5; 8 positions match TRBD2. The CDR3 totals 15 residues. J gave up 0 bases and V 3 bases, and 4 bases lay outside the gene matches. Germline-derived CDR1 and CDR2 are SGHRS and YFSETQ. DNA of the CDR3: TGCGCCAGCAGCTCCGGGGGGGGGTACCAAGAGACCCAGTACTTC. Protein sequence: CASSSGGGYQETQYF.

The V call is TRBV18, the J call TRBJ1-1, with D tentatively TRBD1 (6 bases). V lost 0 bases and J 9 bases, leaving 11 bases between the germline ends. Germline V gene lookup returns CDR1 KGHSH and CDR2 LQKENI. CDR3 size: 13 residues. CDR3 sequence reads: CASSPPQGIQAFF. The CDR3 DNA sequence: TGTGCCAGCTCACCACCGCAGGGGATTCAAGCTTTCTTT.

The chain is built from TRBV10-3 and TRBJ1-2, with D unclear. CDR1 is ENHRY and CDR2 is SYGVKD in the germline V gene. Deletions cut 10 bases from V and 4 bases from J, with 16 bases between. The CDR3 runs to 13 residues. As DNA, the CDR3 is TGTGCCACCCGGGAGTTATCCCCCTATGGCTACACCTTC. Translation gives CATRELSPYGYTF.

The rearrangement uses TRBV7-3 and TRBJ1-6, with 8 bases aligning to TRBD1. The V segment lost 5 bases and the J segment 13 bases; nucleotides outside the gene matches: 4. The CDR3 is 12 residues long. Germline V lookup: CDR1 SGHTA, CDR2 FQGTGA. Here the CDR3 DNA reads TGTGCCAGCAGCACACAGGGGGGCCCCCTCCACTTT. This encodes CASSTQGGPLHF. Looking up the rest from reference TRBV7-3 and TRBJ1-6 gives the full variable domain: GAGVSQTPSNKVTEKGKYVELRCDPISGHTALYWYRQSLGQGPEFLIYFQGTGAADDSGLPNDRFFAVRPEGSVSTLKIQRTERGDSAVYLCASSTQGGPLHFGNGTRLTVT.

The chain combines TRBV5-1 with TRBJ2-7; TRBD1 matches at 10 bases. The CDR3 has 14 residues. The V gene end was trimmed by 2 bases and the J gene end by 2 bases; junction bases not matched to a gene: 1. Germline CDR1 and CDR2: SGHRS and YFSETQ. The CDR3 region is CASSFGTGAYEQYF. The DNA for the CDR3 is TGCGCCAGCAGCTTCGGGACAGGGGCCTACGAGCAGTACTTC.

For the CDR3, the DNA is TGTGCCTGGAGGGGCGGGCGGGCCACAGATACGCAGTATTTT. It encodes CAWRGGRATDTQYF. This sequence joins TRBV30 and TRBJ2-3; tentatively, D is TRBD2 (5 bases). The CDR3 is made up of 14 amino acids. The germline V gene has CDR1 GTSNPN and CDR2 SVGIG (reference sequence). Deletions cut 3 bases from V and 2 bases from J, with 12 bases between. The full variable domain, in which reference TRBV30 and TRBJ2-3 provide the parts outside the CDR3, is SQTIHQWPATLVQPVGSPLSLECTVEGTSNPNLYWYRQAAGRGLQLLFYSVGIGQISSEVPQNLSASRPQDRQFILSSKKLLLSDSGFYLCAWRGGRATDTQYFGPGTRLTVL.

The V gene is TRBV19, the J gene TRBJ2-3; perhaps TRBD2 as D (7 bases). In germline, CDR1 is LNHDA, CDR2 SQIVND (reference sequence). The CDR3 loop spans 16 amino acids. The V and J ends lost 2 bases and 6 bases respectively, with 18 bases between them. CDR3 in amino acids: CASSITASGGGDTQYF. The CDR3 DNA reads as TGTGCCAGTAGTATAACAGCTAGCGGAGGGGGGGATACGCAGTATTTT. Based on the CDR3 plus reference TRBV19 and TRBJ2-3, the full variable domain is DGGITQSPKYLFRKEGQNVTLSCEQNLNHDAMYWYRQDPGQGLRLIYYSQIVNDFQKGDIAEGYSVSREKKESFPLTVTSAQKNPTAFYLCASSITASGGGDTQYFGPGTRLTVL.

This CDR3 is CASSSPSGTGFGYTF. The CDR3 region has the DNA TGTGCCAGCAGTTCCCCCTCCGGGACAGGGTTTGGCTACACCTTC. The V and J genes are TRBV6-5 and TRBJ1-2; 9 nucleotides agree with TRBD1. Per germline, CDR1 MNHEY and CDR2 SVGAGI. With 4 bases clipped from V and 7 bases from J, the junction kept 10 bases outside the gene matches. This CDR3 region has 15 residues.